These 28 T cell receptor beta chains were all obtained from the same sample, sequenced in a study of shared clonotypes between healthy human individuals. Naivety among CD8 cells was defined by CD45RO negativity and positive CCR7 selection, thereby excluding terminally differentiated effector memory CD45RA+ cells. The data were produced by immunoSEQ multiplex PCR, yet TCRdb's version contains in-frame clones alone and is incomplete. Altogether millions of clones are present, approximately 94% being singletons, with the ten largest covering 1.1%. Sequenced material: naive CD8+ T cells sorted from blood. These receptors originate from a man between 18 and 35 years old in good health.

This chain connects TRBV13 to TRBJ2-7; TRBD2 agrees at 14 bases. With 4 bases clipped from V and 6 bases from J, the junction kept 11 bases outside the gene matches. CDR3 length: 17 amino acids. Germline CDR1 and CDR2: PRHDT and FYEKMQ (reference sequence). CDR3 in DNA: TGTGCCAGCAGCTCGGCCGGGACTAGCGGGAGTTATTCCGAGCAGTACTTC. Translating it yields CASSSAGTSGSYSEQYF.

This sequence joins TRBV28 and TRBJ2-1; 13 bases are a match to TRBD2. The germline V gene has CDR1 MDHEN and CDR2 SYDVKM. This CDR3 has 18 residues. The junction had 6 bases not matched to a gene; V was cut back by 4 bases and J by 0 bases. CDR3 sequence: CASSWPGLAGFSYNEQFF. The DNA of the CDR3 is TGTGCCAGCAGTTGGCCGGGACTAGCGGGGTTCTCCTACAATGAGCAGTTCTTC. Using reference TRBV28 and TRBJ2-1 for the parts outside the CDR3, the full variable domain is DVKVTQSSRYLVKRTGEKVFLECVQDMDHENMFWYRQDPGLGLRLIYFSYDVKMKEKGDIPEGYSVSREKKERFSLILESASTNQTSMYLCASSWPGLAGFSYNEQFFGPGTRLTVL.

V gene TRBV7-6 combines with J gene TRBJ2-1; D tentatively fits TRBD1 or TRBD2 (6 bases each). The germline V gene has CDR1 SGHVS and CDR2 FNYEAQ. V dropped 0 bases and J dropped 5 bases, with 14 bases sitting between them. The CDR3 spans 16 residues. The CDR3 bases are TGTGCCAGCAGCTTAGCGTACGGGGGCGAGGACAATGAGCAGTTCTTC. It specifies CASSLAYGGEDNEQFF. Complete variable domain (other parts from reference TRBV7-6 and TRBJ2-1): GAGVSQSPRYKVTKRGQDVALRCDPISGHVSLYWYRQALGQGPEFLTYFNYEAQQDKSGLPNDRFSAERPEGSISTLTIQRTEQRDSAMYRCASSLAYGGEDNEQFFGPGTRLTVL.

The gene calls are TRBV7-9 and TRBJ1-3; no definite D call. Germline CDR1 is SEHNR and CDR2 is FQNEAQ (reference sequence). With 4 bases removed from V and 0 bases from J, the gap between germline ends came to 13 bases. The CDR3 is made up of 16 amino acids. CDR3 DNA: TGTGCCAGCAGCTCGACCAGCCTGGGCTCTGGAAACACCATATATTTT. Its translation is CASSSTSLGSGNTIYF.

Turning to this clone: The junction shows a germline mismatch at one end, possibly a read error. This sequence joins TRBV30 and TRBJ2-7; 10 bases align to TRBD1. Germline V gene lookup returns CDR1 GTSNPN and CDR2 SVGIG (reference sequence). The CDR3 runs 15 residues. The chain's CDR3 is CTWSLPGQGTYEQYF. CDR3 in DNA: TGTACCTGGAGTCTACCGGGACAGGGGACCTACGAGCAGTACTTC.

Only one count was recorded for this clone. V gene TRBV5-4 combines with J gene TRBJ2-5, with TRBD2 matching 13 bases. The CDR3 consists of 17 residues. Germline V gene sequence: CDR1 SGHNT, CDR2 YYREEE (reference sequence). V lost 3 bases, J lost 1 base, and 6 bases stayed unmatched. The CDR3 DNA sequence: TGTGCCAGCAGCTCCGCGGGACTAGCGGGAATCCAAGAGACCCAGTACTTC. This sequence encodes CASSSAGLAGIQETQYF.

The V and J genes are TRBV27 and TRBJ2-7; D is perhaps TRBD1 (5 bases). The V gene lost 0 bases and the J gene lost 5 bases, with 11 bases spanning the gap. Germline-derived CDR1 and CDR2 are MNHEY and SMNVEV (reference sequence). This CDR3 has 14 amino acids. The CDR3: CASSLSARAHEQYF. Written as DNA, the CDR3 is TGTGCCAGCAGTTTATCTGCCAGGGCCCACGAGCAGTACTTC.

This chain connects TRBV25-1 to TRBJ2-3; tentative D call: TRBD2 (6 bases). The CDR3 covers 16 residues. The germline CDR1 and CDR2 sequences are MGHDK and SYGVNS. Trimming left V 1 base short and J 0 bases short, with 11 bases between. The CDR3 is CASSEWVADSTDTQYF. In DNA form, the CDR3 reads TGTGCCAGCAGTGAATGGGTAGCGGATAGCACAGATACGCAGTATTTT.

The chain recombines TRBV19 with TRBJ2-5; D call uncertain. Germline loops: CDR1 LNHDA, CDR2 SQIVND (reference sequence). CDR3 length: 15 residues. The V and J ends lost 4 bases and 2 bases respectively, with 14 bases between them. CDR3 residues: CASSTDLDRQETQYF. The CDR3 nucleotides read TGTGCCAGTAGTACCGATTTGGACCGTCAAGAGACCCAGTACTTC.

The chain has TRBV19 and TRBJ1-5; weak D call: TRBD1 (5 bases). V shed 6 bases and J shed 0 bases, with 18 bases lying between them. The CDR3 covers 17 residues. Germline assignment: CDR1 LNHDA and CDR2 SQIVND (reference sequence). CDR3 sequence reads: CASSLGDGVVSNQPQHF. In DNA, the CDR3 is TGTGCCAGTAGCCTTGGGGACGGGGTCGTTAGCAATCAGCCCCAGCATTTT.

Remarks on this clone: The same CDR3 can be traced to other DNA sequences in this sample. The V and J genes are TRBV27 and TRBJ1-6, with 9 bases identical to TRBD1. J gave up 0 bases and V 2 bases, and 2 bases lay outside the gene matches. CDR3 length equals 17 residues. The V gene's germline CDR1 is MNHEY and CDR2 SMNVEV (reference sequence). This chain's CDR3 is CASSLRQGDSYNSPLHF. CDR3 in DNA: TGTGCCAGCAGTTTAAGACAGGGGGACTCCTATAATTCACCCCTCCACTTT.

CDR3 in amino acids: CASSVGVAGVYEQFF. In DNA, the CDR3 is TGTGCCAGCAGCGTAGGAGTAGCGGGAGTCTATGAGCAGTTCTTC. The V and J genes are TRBV9 and TRBJ2-1, with 9 bases identical to TRBD2. Trimming took 0 bases from V and 8 from J; bases not matched to a gene: 6. This CDR3 contains 15 residues. Germline assignment: CDR1 SGDLS and CDR2 YYNGEE. Drawing the rest from reference TRBV9 and TRBJ2-1, the complete variable domain is DSGVTQTPKHLITATGQRVTLRCSPRSGDLSVYWYQQSLDQGLQFLIQYYNGEERAKGNILERFSAQQFPDLHSELNLSSLELGDSALYFCASSVGVAGVYEQFFGPGTRLTVL.

The chain has TRBV7-9 and TRBJ2-5; D is perhaps TRBD2 (5 bases). Per the germline V gene, CDR1 is SEHNR and CDR2 is FQNEAQ (reference sequence). V was pared by 4 bases and J by 1 base, with 10 bases between. The CDR3 is made up of 14 amino acids. This chain's CDR3 is CASSSDYRQETQYF. In nucleotides, the CDR3 is TGTGCCAGCAGCTCCGACTACCGCCAAGAGACCCAGTACTTC.

V and J are TRBV7-3 and TRBJ2-1; no definite D call. Germline-derived CDR1 and CDR2 are SGHTA and FQGTGA. The CDR3 totals 14 residues. Trimming took off 5 bases at V and 5 bases at J, with 13 bases between the two ends. The chain's CDR3 is CASSPLQADNEQFF. DNA for the CDR3: TGTGCCAGCAGCCCCCTCCAGGCCGACAATGAGCAGTTCTTC.

The chain links TRBV13 to TRBJ2-1; TRBD1 matches at 10 bases. The trim removed 6 bases at V and 6 bases at J, leaving 5 bases unmatched. CDR1 PRHDT and CDR2 FYEKMQ come from the germline V gene (reference sequence). The CDR3 has 14 amino acids. In DNA, the CDR3 is TGTGCCAGCAGTCGGGACAGGGGAGGCAATGAGCAGTTCTTC. It yields the protein CASSRDRGGNEQFF.

This clone came up once. The gene calls are TRBV6-5 and TRBJ2-7; D ambiguous. The V end was cut by 2 bases, the J end by 3 bases, with 11 bases between. Germline CDR1 reads MNHEY; CDR2 reads SVGAGI. The CDR3 extends over 14 amino acids. The DNA of the CDR3 is TGTGCCAGCAGTTACAGCCAGAGGTACTACGAGCAGTACTTC. It codes for CASSYSQRYYEQYF.

The V gene is TRBV15, the J gene TRBJ2-7; D may be TRBD1 or TRBD2 (6 bases each). CDR3 length: 12 residues. In germline, CDR1 is LNHNV, CDR2 YYDKDF (reference sequence). V was trimmed by 5 bases and J by 7 bases, leaving 12 bases between them. DNA for the CDR3: TGTGCCACCAGCCGGGGGCCCCTTGAGCAGTACTTC. Its translation is CATSRGPLEQYF.

In nucleotides, the CDR3 is TGTGCCAGCAGCTCTCAAGGGGGACAGGGGAACTACGAGCAGTACTTC. It yields the protein CASSSQGGQGNYEQYF. The chain employs TRBV27 and TRBJ2-7; 10 bases are shared with TRBD1. Germline assignment: CDR1 MNHEY and CDR2 SMNVEV (reference sequence). The CDR3 runs to 16 residues. The V segment lost 6 bases and the J segment 3 bases; nucleotides outside the gene matches: 11.

The V gene is TRBV4-1, the J gene TRBJ1-2, with D possibly being TRBD1 (6 bases). The germline V and J ends were trimmed by 4 bases and 4 bases, with 16 bases remaining between them. CDR1 MGHRA and CDR2 YSYEKL come from the germline V gene. The CDR3 is 15 residues long. In DNA form, the CDR3 reads TGCGCCAGCAGCCCCCGGGCCGGGGGCGGCTATGGCTACACCTTC. Protein sequence: CASSPRAGGGYGYTF.

This rearrangement joins TRBV27 to TRBJ2-7, with D unresolved. V shed 4 bases and J shed 5 bases, with 9 bases lying between them. From germline, CDR1 is MNHEY and CDR2 SMNVEV (reference sequence). CDR3 length: 12 amino acids. The CDR3 region is CASSSPPNEQYF. Written as DNA, the CDR3 is TGTGCCAGCAGTTCTCCTCCGAACGAGCAGTACTTC.

CDR3 nucleotides: TGTGCCAGCACTTCAATGCCAGGCTATGGCTACACCTTC. Translation gives CASTSMPGYGYTF. The V gene is TRBV6-1, the J gene TRBJ1-2; D call uncertain. V shed 7 bases and J shed 4 bases, with 13 bases lying between them. This CDR3 region has 13 residues. CDR1 MNHNS and CDR2 SASEGT come from the germline V gene.

The rearrangement uses TRBV13 and TRBJ2-5; 14 nucleotides agree with TRBD2. CDR1 and CDR2 (germline): PRHDT, FYEKMQ (reference sequence). The CDR3 totals 15 residues. After removal of 4 bases from V and 4 bases from J, the junction contained 2 bases not matched to a gene. Here the CDR3 DNA reads TGTGCCAGCAGCTGGACTAGCGGGGGGTCAGAGACCCAGTACTTC. Its translation: CASSWTSGGSETQYF.

V is TRBV11-2 and J is TRBJ2-2; 7 bases are shared with TRBD2. CDR1 is SGHAT and CDR2 is FQNNGV in the germline V gene. The CDR3 totals 17 residues. The V segment lost 2 bases and the J segment 6 bases; nucleotides outside the gene matches: 12. CDR3 residues: CASSLYAGRVIPGELFF. The DNA of the CDR3 is TGTGCCAGCAGCTTATATGCGGGGAGGGTGATTCCCGGGGAGCTGTTTTTT.

This chain links TRBV27 with TRBJ1-1, with a weak D call TRBD1 (6 bases). Germline V gene data show CDR1 as MNHEY and CDR2 as SMNVEV (reference sequence). V was shortened by 3 bases and J by 4 bases, with 12 bases between the two germline ends. This CDR3 comprises 14 residues. In DNA form, the CDR3 reads TGTGCCAGCAGTTTGGTCAGGGGTTCCACTGAAGCTTTCTTT. This gives the protein CASSLVRGSTEAFF.

As to this clone: Other DNA sequences from this sample encode an identical CDR3 as well. The chain has TRBV5-4 and TRBJ2-7; 9 bases are shared with TRBD1. V lost 2 bases to trimming and J lost 3 bases; unmatched junction nucleotides: 3. Germline V CDR1 and CDR2: SGHNT, YYREEE (reference sequence). The CDR3 has 14 amino acids. The CDR3 nucleotides read TGTGCCAGCAGCTTCGGGACAGGGAGCTACGAGCAGTACTTC. It is translated as CASSFGTGSYEQYF. The entire variable domain, with the rest obtained from reference TRBV5-4 and TRBJ2-7, is as follows: ETGVTQSPTHLIKTRGQQVTLRCSSQSGHNTVSWYQQALGQGPQFIFQYYREEENGRGNFPPRFSGLQFPNYSSELNVNALELDDSALYLCASSFGTGSYEQYFGPGTRLTVT.

The gene calls are TRBV4-1 and TRBJ2-1; 9 positions agree with TRBD1. V lost 2 bases and J lost 4; bases outside the gene matches: 9. This CDR3 comprises 17 residues. Germline CDR1 reads MGHRA; CDR2 reads YSYEKL. CDR3: CASSQTQGADLYNEQFF. In DNA form, the CDR3 reads TGCGCCAGCAGCCAAACACAGGGGGCCGACCTATACAATGAGCAGTTCTTC.

This clone was observed a single time. The chain is built from TRBV9 and TRBJ2-5; TRBD2 is a possible D gene (6 bases). CDR3 length: 16 amino acids. Germline V gene data show CDR1 as SGDLS and CDR2 as YYNGEE. V lost 4 bases and J 2 bases, leaving 18 bases between the germline ends. CDR3 loop: CASSLFAGGAQETQYF. The CDR3 DNA is TGTGCCAGCAGCTTATTCGCGGGCGGGGCGCAAGAGACCCAGTACTTC. The full variable domain, rest sourced from reference TRBV9 and TRBJ2-5, is DSGVTQTPKHLITATGQRVTLRCSPRSGDLSVYWYQQSLDQGLQFLIQYYNGEERAKGNILERFSAQQFPDLHSELNLSSLELGDSALYFCASSLFAGGAQETQYFGPGTRLLVL.

The V gene is TRBV7-6, the J gene TRBJ2-1; 7 bases agree with TRBD2. The ends lost 5 bases at V and 3 bases at J; junction bases unmatched: 10. CDR1 SGHVS and CDR2 FNYEAQ come from the germline V gene. The CDR3 covers 16 residues. CDR3 amino acids: CASSTFERDLYNEQFF. The CDR3 DNA is TGTGCCAGCAGCACTTTTGAGCGGGACCTCTACAATGAGCAGTTCTTC.